This T cell receptor (beta chain) is drawn from a study of blood T cell repertoires in COVID-19. Study-wide background: Cohort 3 recovery required two negative PCRs, clearance, or symptom resolution.

Repertoires were generated with immunoSEQ multiplex PCR, while TCRdb's copy carries only in-frame clones and drops some. The sample consists of 350,000 to 400,000 clones, about 89% of them appearing once. Participants, roughly 18 to 90 years old, spanned approximately 25 US areas. Germline CDR1 and CDR2: LGHDT and YNNKEL (reference sequence). Trimming took off 4 bases at V and 2 bases at J, with 19 bases between the two ends. CDR3 length: 17 amino acids. This clonotype was obtained from a man aged 35 to 55 in a cohort exposed to, infected with or recovered from COVID-19 (not recorded which). Source material: PBMCs or T cells enriched from blood (not recorded which). This chain uses TRBV3-1 (or the pseudogene TRBV3-2) with TRBJ2-3; tentative D call: TRBD1 (6 bases). Here the CDR3 reads CASSRYPQGSTTDTQYF. The CDR3 nucleotides are TGTGCCAGCAGCCGGTACCCCCAGGGGTCGACCACAGATACGCAGTATTTT.